This T cell receptor beta chain was identified during a study of OX40 agonist ivuxolimab in advanced cancers. For the study at large: Patients enrolled in dose escalation were diagnosed with hepatocellular carcinoma, melanoma, renal cell or head and neck cancer. The mean age was roughly 60 years, ranging from 23 to 79, with around four fifths of participants male.

Assay: immunoSEQ multiplex PCR; the TCRdb copy retains only in-frame clones and omits some. The table includes around 74,000 clones, 80% to 90% detected once. Findings and caveats of the study: Expansion of clones was among the lowest in partial responders at 0.1-3.0 mg/kg. Certain nonresponders likewise exhibited a low normalized T-cell clonal expansion.

Germline assignment: CDR1 LNHNV and CDR2 YYDKDF (reference sequence). This CDR3 contains 14 residues. Trimming at V came to 0 bases and at J to 6 bases, leaving 4 bases not matched to a gene. Points on this clone: Its antigen is still unknown.

The V call is TRBV15, the J call TRBJ1-2; 7 bases are a match to TRBD1. This receptor was taken from an adult with an advanced solid tumor such as melanoma, head and neck, liver or kidney cancer. Sequences were derived from CD4+ or CD8+ T cells sorted from blood, sampled in a trial of the OX40 agonist ivuxolimab. The CDR3 protein is CATSRDVGQNGYTF. The CDR3 nucleotides are TGTGCCACCAGCAGAGATGTGGGACAGAATGGCTACACCTTC.